The T cell receptor beta chain described here comes from a study of OX40 agonist ivuxolimab in advanced cancers. The wider study: The patients got ivuxolimab, which is an agonistic anti-OX40 (CD134) antibody.

As to this clone: The target antigen is unknown.

Whole-study findings and limits: Patients who responded partially at 0.1-3.0 mg/kg showed clonal expansion ranking among the lowest. At 0.1 to 3.0 mg/kg, CD4+ and CD8+ blood T cells expanded clonally by week 6. Also present in some nonresponders was a low level of normalized T-cell clonal expansion.

Measured with immunoSEQ multiplex PCR; TCRdb has only the in-frame clones, and not every one. Among approximately 90,000 clones listed, about 90% were seen once. CDR1 and CDR2 (germline): SGHNT, YYREEE (reference sequence). V lost 3 bases to trimming and J lost 4 bases, with 16 bases between them. This CDR3 comprises 15 residues. Sample: CD4+ or CD8+ T cells sorted from blood, taken in a trial of the OX40 agonist ivuxolimab. The source of this sequence is an adult with an advanced solid tumor such as melanoma, head and neck, liver or kidney cancer. V and J are TRBV5-4 and TRBJ1-2, with a tentative D call TRBD1 (6 bases). The CDR3 loop reads CASSSGQGSIYGYTF. CDR3 coding DNA: TGTGCCAGCAGCTCGGGGCAGGGGTCTATCTATGGCTACACCTTC.